Listed below are T cell receptor beta chains from one sample, sequenced in a study of blood T cell repertoires in COVID-19. Only in-frame clones appear in the TCRdb table, and some are missing; sequencing was by immunoSEQ multiplex PCR. Of 100,000 to 150,000 clones detected, more than 75% appear once; the ten largest clones hold more than 1.5%. Sequencing was carried out using peripheral blood. The receptors come from a human donor in a cohort sampled during active COVID-19. Each CDR3 is given with its conserved first and last residue. Each record gives: J gene, D gene, V gene, clone size, CDR3 DNA, CDR3 protein. A D gene is named only where the DNA matches it firmly. The size of a clone is reported for some rows only, either as once, few or many, or as a class for expanded clones.

>TRBJ1-1|TRBD1|TRBV5-5|NA
TGTGCCAGCAGGGACGGACAGGGGAACACTGAAGCTTTCTTT
CASRDGQGNTEAFF
>TRBJ2-1|TRBD2|TRBV5-6|NA
TGTGCCAGCAGCTTGGAACTAGCGGGAGGCTATGAGCAGTTCTTC
CASSLELAGGYEQFF
>TRBJ2-1|TRBD1|TRBV11-2|NA
TGTGCCAGCAGCTTAGAAGGGGGCTTTGAGCAGTTCTTC
CASSLEGGFEQFF
>TRBJ1-6|NA|TRBV6-5|NA
TGTGCCAGCAGCCGGGACTTTATTTCACCCCTCCACTTT
CASSRDFISPLHF
>TRBJ2-7|TRBD1|TRBV6-1|few
TGTGCCAGCAGTGAGAAGACAGGGGGCGCGGAAGAGCAGTACTTC
CASSEKTGGAEEQYF
>TRBJ2-7|NA|TRBV28|NA
TGTGCCAGCACTAACAGGGCACCCTACGAGCAGTACTTC
CASTNRAPYEQYF
>TRBJ1-5|NA|TRBV2|NA
TGTGCCAGCAGTACATCTATGTGGGACACCGATAGCAATCAGCCCCAGCATTTT
CASSTSMWDTDSNQPQHF
>TRBJ2-5|TRBD2|TRBV19|NA
TGTGCCAGTAGTGCAGGCGTGGTAGCGGGAGGAAGAGAGACCCAGTACTTC
CASSAGVVAGGRETQYF
>TRBJ2-3|TRBD2|TRBV29-1|NA
TGCAGCGTGGATTATTCTGGACTAGCCGTGAATACGCAGTATTTT
CSVDYSGLAVNTQYF
>TRBJ2-1|TRBD2|TRBV10-1|NA
TGCGCCAGCAGTGAGTATCTAGCGGGAAAAACCGAGCAGTTCTTC
CASSEYLAGKTEQFF
>TRBJ1-1|NA|TRBV27|NA
TGTGCCAGCAGTTTAGACAGATACACTGAAGCTTTCTTT
CASSLDRYTEAFF
>TRBJ2-1|NA|TRBV20-1|NA
TGCAGTGCCACCCCGCAGGGGCCTGCGGTCTTC
CSATPQGPAVF
>TRBJ2-2|NA|TRBV6-2/TRBV6-3|NA
TGTGCCAGCAGCCGGACTTCCACTCAACTCACCGGGGAGCTGTTTTTT
CASSRTSTQLTGELFF
>TRBJ2-5|TRBD2|TRBV7-9|NA
TGTGCCAGCAGCTTATGGCTAGCGGGGCAAGAGACCCAGTACTTC
CASSLWLAGQETQYF
>TRBJ2-2|NA|TRBV7-6|NA
TGTGCCAGCAACCAGGGGGGATCCTCGAACACCGGGGAGCTGTTTTTT
CASNQGGSSNTGELFF
>TRBJ1-4|NA|TRBV5-1|NA
TGCGCCAGCAGCCGGGGGGCGTTATCGGTTAATGAAAAACTGTTTTTT
CASSRGALSVNEKLFF